This TCR beta chain was captured in a study of OX40 agonist ivuxolimab in advanced cancers. Study background: Age averaged approximately 60 years (range about 20 to 80), and roughly 80% were male. General study points: The mean number of expanded clones was higher in CD8+ T cells than in CD4+.

CDR3 length: 15 amino acids. Per the germline V gene, CDR1 is SGDLS and CDR2 is YYNGEE. V gave up 3 bases and J gave up 2 bases; unmatched junction bases: 4. Regarding this clone: Its cognate antigen is unknown.

This table comes from immunoSEQ multiplex PCR, and its TCRdb copy is limited to in-frame clones, with some not included. The table includes around 69,000 clones, less than 90% detected once. Sequencing used CD4+ or CD8+ T cells sorted from blood, obtained in a trial of the OX40 agonist ivuxolimab. The chain uses TRBV9 and TRBJ1-4; 7 bases match TRBD1. The origin of this receptor is an adult with an advanced solid tumor such as melanoma, head and neck, liver or kidney cancer. The CDR3 DNA is TGTGCCAGCAGCGATAGACAGGGTACTAATGAAAAACTGTTTTTT. This codes for CASSDRQGTNEKLFF.